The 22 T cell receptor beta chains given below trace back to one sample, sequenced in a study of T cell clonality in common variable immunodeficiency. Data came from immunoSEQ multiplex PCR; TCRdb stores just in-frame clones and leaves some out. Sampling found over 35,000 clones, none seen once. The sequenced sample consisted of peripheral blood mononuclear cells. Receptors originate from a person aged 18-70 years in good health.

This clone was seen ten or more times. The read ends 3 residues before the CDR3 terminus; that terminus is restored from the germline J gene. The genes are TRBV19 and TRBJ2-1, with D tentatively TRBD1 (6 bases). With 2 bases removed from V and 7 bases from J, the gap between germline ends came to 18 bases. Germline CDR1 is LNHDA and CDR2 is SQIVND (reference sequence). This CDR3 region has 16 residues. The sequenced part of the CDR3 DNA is TGTGCCAGTAGTATAATGGGGACACACATTCAAAATGAG. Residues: CASSIMGTHIQNE. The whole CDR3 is CASSIMGTHIQNEQFF.

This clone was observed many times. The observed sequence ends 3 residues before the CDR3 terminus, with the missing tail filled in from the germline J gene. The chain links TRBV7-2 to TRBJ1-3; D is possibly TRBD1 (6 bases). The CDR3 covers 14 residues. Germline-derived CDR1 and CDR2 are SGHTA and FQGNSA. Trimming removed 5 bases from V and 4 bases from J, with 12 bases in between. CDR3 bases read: TGTGCCAGCAGCCCAGGGGTGCCAGGAAACACC. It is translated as CASSPGVPGNT. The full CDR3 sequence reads CASSPGVPGNTIYF.

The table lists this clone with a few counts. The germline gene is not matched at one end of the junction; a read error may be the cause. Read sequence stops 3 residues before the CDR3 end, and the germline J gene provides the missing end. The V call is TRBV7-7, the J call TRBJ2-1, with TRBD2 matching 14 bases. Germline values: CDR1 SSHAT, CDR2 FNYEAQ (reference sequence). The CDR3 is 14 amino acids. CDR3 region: CASSLGLAGDEQFF. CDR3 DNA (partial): TGTGCTAGCAGTTTGGGACTAGCGGGAGATGAG.

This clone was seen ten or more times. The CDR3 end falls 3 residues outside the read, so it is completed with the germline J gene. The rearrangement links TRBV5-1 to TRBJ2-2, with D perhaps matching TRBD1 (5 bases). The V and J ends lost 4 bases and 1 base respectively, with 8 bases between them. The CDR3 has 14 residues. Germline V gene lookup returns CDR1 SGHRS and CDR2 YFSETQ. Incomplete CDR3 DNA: TGCGCCAGCAGCCTAGGGGTGAACACCGGGGAG. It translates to CASSLGVNTGE. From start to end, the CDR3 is CASSLGVNTGELFF.

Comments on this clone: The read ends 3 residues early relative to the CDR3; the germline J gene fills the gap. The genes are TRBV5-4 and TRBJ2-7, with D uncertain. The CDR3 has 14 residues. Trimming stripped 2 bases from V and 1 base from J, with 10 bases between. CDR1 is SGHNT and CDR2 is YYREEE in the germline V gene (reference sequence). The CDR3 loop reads CASSLGGTSYEQYF. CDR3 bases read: TGTGCCAGCAGCTTAGGCGGCACTTCCTACGAG. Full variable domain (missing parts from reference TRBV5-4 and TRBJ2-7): ETGVTQSPTHLIKTRGQQVTLRCSSQSGHNTVSWYQQALGQGPQFIFQYYREEENGRGNFPPRFSGLQFPNYSSELNVNALELDDSALYLCASSLGGTSYEQYFGPGTRLTVT.

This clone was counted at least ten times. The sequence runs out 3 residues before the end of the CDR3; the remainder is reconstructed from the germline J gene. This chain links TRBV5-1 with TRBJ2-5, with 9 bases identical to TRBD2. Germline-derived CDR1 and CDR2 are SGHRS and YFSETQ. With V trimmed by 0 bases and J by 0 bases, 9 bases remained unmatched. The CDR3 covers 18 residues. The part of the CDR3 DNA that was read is TGCGCCAGCAGCTTGGGTAGCGGGAGTTACTTATACCAAGAGACC. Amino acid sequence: CASSLGSGSYLYQET. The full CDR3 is CASSLGSGSYLYQETQYF.

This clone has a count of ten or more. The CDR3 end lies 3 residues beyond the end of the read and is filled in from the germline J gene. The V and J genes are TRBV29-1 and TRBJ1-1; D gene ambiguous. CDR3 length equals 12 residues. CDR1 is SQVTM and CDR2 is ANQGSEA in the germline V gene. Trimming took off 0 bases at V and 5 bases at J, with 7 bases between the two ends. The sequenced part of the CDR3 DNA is TGCAGCGTTGAAGATCTGAGGACTGAA. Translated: CSVEDLRTE. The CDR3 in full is CSVEDLRTEAFF.

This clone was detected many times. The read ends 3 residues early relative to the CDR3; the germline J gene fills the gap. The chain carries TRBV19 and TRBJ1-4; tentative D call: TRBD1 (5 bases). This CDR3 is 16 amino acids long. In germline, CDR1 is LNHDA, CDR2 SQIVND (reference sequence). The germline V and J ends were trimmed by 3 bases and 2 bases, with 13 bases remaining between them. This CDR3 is CASSILRGGTNEKLFF. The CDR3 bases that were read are TGTGCCAGTAGTATCCTCCGCGGGGGGACTAATGAAAAA. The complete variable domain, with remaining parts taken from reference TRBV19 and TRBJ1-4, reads DGGITQSPKYLFRKEGQNVTLSCEQNLNHDAMYWYRQDPGQGLRLIYYSQIVNDFQKGDIAEGYSVSREKKESFPLTVTSAQKNPTAFYLCASSILRGGTNEKLFFGSGTQLSVL.

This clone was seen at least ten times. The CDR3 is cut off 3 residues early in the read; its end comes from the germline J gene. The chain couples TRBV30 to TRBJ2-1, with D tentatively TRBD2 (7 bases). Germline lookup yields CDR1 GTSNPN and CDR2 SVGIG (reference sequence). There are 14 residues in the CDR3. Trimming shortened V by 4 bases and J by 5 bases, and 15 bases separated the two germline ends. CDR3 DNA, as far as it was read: TGTGCCTGGACGGGGAGGGGGAGTCACAATGAG. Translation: CAWTGRGSHNE. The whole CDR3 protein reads CAWTGRGSHNEQFF.

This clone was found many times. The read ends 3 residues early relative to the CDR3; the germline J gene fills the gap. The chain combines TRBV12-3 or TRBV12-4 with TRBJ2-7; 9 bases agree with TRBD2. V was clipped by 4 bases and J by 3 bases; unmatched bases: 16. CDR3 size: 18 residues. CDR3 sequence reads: CASSWGVGSGRIGYEQYF. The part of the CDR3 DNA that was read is TGTGCCAGCAGTTGGGGGGTGGGTAGCGGGAGAATAGGCTACGAG.

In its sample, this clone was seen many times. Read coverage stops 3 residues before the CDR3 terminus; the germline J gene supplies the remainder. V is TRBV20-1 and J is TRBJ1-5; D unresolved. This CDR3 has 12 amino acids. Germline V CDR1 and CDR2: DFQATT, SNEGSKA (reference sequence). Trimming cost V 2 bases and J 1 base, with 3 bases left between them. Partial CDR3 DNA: TGCAGTGCTAGACGGAGCAATCAGCCC. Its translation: CSARRSNQP. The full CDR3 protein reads CSARRSNQPQHF.

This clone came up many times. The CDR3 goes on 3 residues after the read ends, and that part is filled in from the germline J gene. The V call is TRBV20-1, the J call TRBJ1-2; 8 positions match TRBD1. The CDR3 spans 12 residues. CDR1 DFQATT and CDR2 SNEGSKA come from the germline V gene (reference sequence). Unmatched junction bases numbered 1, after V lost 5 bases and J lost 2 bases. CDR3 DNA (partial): TGCAGTGCTCACAGGGGGAACTATGGC. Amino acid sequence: CSAHRGNYG. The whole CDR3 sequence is CSAHRGNYGYTF.

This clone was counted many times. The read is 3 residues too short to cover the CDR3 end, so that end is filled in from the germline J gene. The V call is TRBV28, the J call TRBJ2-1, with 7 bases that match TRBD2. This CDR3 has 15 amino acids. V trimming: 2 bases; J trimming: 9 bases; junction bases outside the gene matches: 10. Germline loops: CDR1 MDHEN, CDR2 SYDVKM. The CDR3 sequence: CASSLAGRASGEQFF. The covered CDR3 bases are TGTGCCAGCAGTTTAGCGGGGAGGGCCTCTGGTGAG.

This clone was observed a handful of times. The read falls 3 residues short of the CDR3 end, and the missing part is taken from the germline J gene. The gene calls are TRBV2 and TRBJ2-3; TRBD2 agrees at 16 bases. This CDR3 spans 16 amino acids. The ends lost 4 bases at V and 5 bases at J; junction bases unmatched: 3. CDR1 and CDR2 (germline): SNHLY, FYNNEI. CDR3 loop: CASSAGTSGGGDTQYF. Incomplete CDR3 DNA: TGTGCCAGCAGTGCCGGGACTAGCGGGGGGGGAGATACG.

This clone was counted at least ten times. The sequenced CDR3 bases are TGCGCCAGCAGCTGGGACAGGGACTACGAG. Translating it yields CASSWDRDYE. The whole CDR3 is CASSWDRDYEQYF. The V gene is TRBV5-1, the J gene TRBJ2-7; TRBD1 aligns across 9 bases. The sequenced fragment ends 3 residues before the CDR3 boundary, so the rest is inferred from the germline J gene. The CDR3 contains 13 residues. Germline CDR1 and CDR2: SGHRS and YFSETQ. V shed 3 bases and J 3 bases; nucleotides not matched to a gene: 1.

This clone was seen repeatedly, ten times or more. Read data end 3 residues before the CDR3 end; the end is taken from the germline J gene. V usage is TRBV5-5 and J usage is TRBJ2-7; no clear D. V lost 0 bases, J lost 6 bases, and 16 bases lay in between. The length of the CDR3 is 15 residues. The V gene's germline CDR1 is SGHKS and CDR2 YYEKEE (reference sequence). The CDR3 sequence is CASSLVISRVGEQYF. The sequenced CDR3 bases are TGTGCCAGCAGCTTGGTGATTAGTCGGGTTGGCGAG.

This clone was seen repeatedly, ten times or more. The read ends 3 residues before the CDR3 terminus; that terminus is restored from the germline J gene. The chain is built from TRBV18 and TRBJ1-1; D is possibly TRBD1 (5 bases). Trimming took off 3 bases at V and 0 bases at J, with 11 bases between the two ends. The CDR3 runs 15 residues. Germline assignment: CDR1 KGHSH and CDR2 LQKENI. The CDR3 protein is CASSPGGNMNTEAFF. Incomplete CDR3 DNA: TGTGCCAGCTCACCGGGGGGAAACATGAACACTGAA.

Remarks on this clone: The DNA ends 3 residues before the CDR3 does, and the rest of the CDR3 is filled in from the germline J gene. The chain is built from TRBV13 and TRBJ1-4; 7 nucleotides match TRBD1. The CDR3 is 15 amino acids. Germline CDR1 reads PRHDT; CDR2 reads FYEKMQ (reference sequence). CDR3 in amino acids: CASSPHRQGSSPLFF. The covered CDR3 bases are TGTGCCAGCAGTCCCCACAGACAGGGATCTTCACCA.

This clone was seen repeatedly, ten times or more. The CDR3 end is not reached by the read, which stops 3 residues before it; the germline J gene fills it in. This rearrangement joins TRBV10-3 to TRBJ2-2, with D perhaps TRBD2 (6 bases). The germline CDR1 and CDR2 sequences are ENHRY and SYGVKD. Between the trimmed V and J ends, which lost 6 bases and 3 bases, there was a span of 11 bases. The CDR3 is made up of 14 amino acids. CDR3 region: CAIRSGLDTGELFF. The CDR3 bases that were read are TGTGCCATCAGGAGCGGGTTGGACACCGGGGAG.

The sequenced CDR3 bases are TGTGCCAGCAGCGTGGGACAGGGGGCCAACTATGGT. Its translation is CASSVGQGANYG. The full CDR3 protein reads CASSVGQGANYGQYF. The genes are TRBV7-3 and TRBJ2-4; 12 bases map to TRBD1. The CDR3 extends 3 residues past the end of the read, so its final part is completed from the germline J gene. The germline V gene has CDR1 SGHTA and CDR2 FQGTGA. The CDR3 spans 15 residues. Looking up the rest from reference TRBV7-3 and TRBJ2-4 gives the full variable domain: GAGVSQTPSNKVTEKGKYVELRCDPISGHTALYWYRQSLGQGPEFLIYFQGTGAADDSGLPNDRFFAVRPEGSVSTLKIQRTERGDSAVYLCASSVGQGANYGQYFGAGTRLSVL.

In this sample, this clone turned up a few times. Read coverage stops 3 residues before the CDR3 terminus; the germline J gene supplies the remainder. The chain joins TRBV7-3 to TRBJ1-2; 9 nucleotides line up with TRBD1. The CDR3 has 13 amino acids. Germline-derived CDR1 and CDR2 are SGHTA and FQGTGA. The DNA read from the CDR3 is TGTGCCAGCAGCATGACAGGGGGAGGCGAC. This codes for CASSMTGGGD. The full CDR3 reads CASSMTGGGDYTF.

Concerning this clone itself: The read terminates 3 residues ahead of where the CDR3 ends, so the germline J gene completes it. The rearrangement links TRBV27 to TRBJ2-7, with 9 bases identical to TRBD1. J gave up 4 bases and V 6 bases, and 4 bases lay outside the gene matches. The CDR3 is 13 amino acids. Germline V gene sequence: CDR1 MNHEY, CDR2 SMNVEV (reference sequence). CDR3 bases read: TGTGCCAGCAGGGACAGGGGTCTATACGAG. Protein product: CASRDRGLYE. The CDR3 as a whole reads CASRDRGLYEQYF.